Presented here are 29 T cell receptor beta chains from one specimen sequenced in a study of T cells after yellow fever vaccination. TCRdb independently ran MiXCR on the 5' RACE reads; one entry per CDR3 protein. The repertoire holds 50,000 to 60,000 distinct CDR3 sequences, with 5% to 6.5% as singletons. The sequenced sample was PBMCs, either bulk or a sorted T-cell subset (CD4+, CD8+, memory, or dextramer-sorted; not recorded which), obtained on the day of the yellow fever booster vaccination. These receptors all come from a man younger than 35 who received the YFV17D yellow fever vaccine.

This clonotype has a count of ten or more. The chain couples TRBV9 to TRBJ2-7; D is unresolved. Per germline, CDR1 SGDLS and CDR2 YYNGEE. The V end was cut by 0 bases, the J end by 2 bases, with 9 bases between. This CDR3 comprises 14 residues. As DNA, the CDR3 is TGTGCCAGCAGCGTAGATTCAGCGACCTACGAGCAGTACTTC. This gives the protein CASSVDSATYEQYF.

The chain links TRBV12-3 or TRBV12-4 to TRBJ2-7, with 11 bases aligning to TRBD2. CDR3 length: 15 residues. V dropped 2 bases and J dropped 5; count of bases not matched to a gene: 5. This chain's CDR3 is CASSLSSGGYDEQYF. CDR3 sequence (DNA): TGTGCCAGCAGTTTATCTAGCGGGGGGTACGACGAGCAGTACTTC.

This clonotype has only a few counts. The chain links TRBV7-9 to TRBJ1-2; D is undetermined. The V end lost 7 bases, the J end lost 3 bases, and 9 bases lay between the germline ends. Looked up from germline, CDR1 is SEHNR and CDR2 is FQNEAQ (reference sequence). This CDR3 has 12 residues. CDR3 sequence: CASKEADYGYTF. DNA of the CDR3: TGTGCCAGCAAGGAGGCTGACTATGGCTACACCTTC.

This clonotype was seen at least ten times. The chain carries TRBV7-9 and TRBJ2-5; the D gene could be TRBD1 or TRBD2 (6 bases each). Germline V gives CDR1 SEHNR, CDR2 FQNEAQ (reference sequence). The CDR3 runs 14 residues. Trimming left V 4 bases short and J 2 bases short, with 11 bases between. The CDR3 region has the DNA TGTGCCAGCAGCTCCCGGGGGCCACAAGAGACCCAGTACTTC. This translates into CASSSRGPQETQYF.

This clonotype was detected ten times or more. The rearrangement joins TRBV27 to TRBJ2-7; 7 nucleotides agree with TRBD1. The CDR3 length is 14 residues. Trimming took 3 bases from V and 5 from J; bases not matched to a gene: 7. Germline V gives CDR1 MNHEY, CDR2 SMNVEV (reference sequence). CDR3 in amino acids: CASSLADRADEQYF. CDR3 nucleotides: TGTGCCAGCAGTTTGGCCGACAGGGCCGACGAGCAGTACTTC.

This clonotype was detected many times. The V and J genes are TRBV7-9 and TRBJ2-5; D is undetermined. CDR1 is SEHNR and CDR2 is FQNEAQ in the germline V gene (reference sequence). V lost 3 bases and J lost 2, with 13 bases in between. The CDR3 runs to 15 residues. CDR3 region: CASSFVWAKQETQYF. CDR3 bases: TGTGCCAGCAGCTTCGTCTGGGCTAAACAAGAGACCCAGTACTTC.

The sample holds a few counts of this clonotype. The chain couples TRBV5-1 to TRBJ2-2; 13 bases agree with TRBD2. CDR3 length: 17 residues. Trimming at V came to 4 bases and at J to 4 bases, leaving 7 bases not matched to a gene. CDR1 SGHRS and CDR2 YFSETQ come from the germline V gene. DNA of the CDR3: TGCGCCAGCAGCGCCAGACTAGCGGGGGGCCGCACCGGGGAGCTGTTTTTT. Protein sequence: CASSARLAGGRTGELFF.

V gene TRBV18 combines with J gene TRBJ2-3; 9 bases are a match to TRBD2. The CDR3 has 19 amino acids. Germline V lookup: CDR1 KGHSH, CDR2 LQKENI. Unmatched junction bases numbered 13, after V lost 2 bases and J lost 1 base. The CDR3 DNA sequence: TGTGCCAGCTCACCAGTCACGAGCGGGGGGTACTCTGGCACAGATACGCAGTATTTT. Protein product: CASSPVTSGGYSGTDTQYF.

This clonotype was seen repeatedly, ten times or more. The rearrangement links TRBV5-1 to TRBJ2-5; TRBD2 matches at 8 bases. Germline CDR1 reads SGHRS; CDR2 reads YFSETQ. The trim removed 3 bases at V and 4 bases at J, leaving 11 bases unmatched. This CDR3 region has 16 residues. In nucleotides, the CDR3 is TGCGCCAGCAGCTCTGGCGATCGGGGGGGAGGAGAGACCCAGTACTTC. It specifies CASSSGDRGGGETQYF. Full variable domain (remainder filled in from reference TRBV5-1 and TRBJ2-5): KAGVTQTPRYLIKTRGQQVTLSCSPISGHRSVSWYQQTPGQGLQFLFEYFSETQRNKGNFPGRFSGRQFSNSRSEMNVSTLELGDSALYLCASSSGDRGGGETQYFGPGTRLLVL.

This clonotype was detected only a few times. The chain employs TRBV4-1 and TRBJ1-5, with TRBD1 matching 9 bases. CDR3 length: 22 residues. Germline loops: CDR1 MGHRA, CDR2 YSYEKL. Trimming took 4 bases from V and 7 from J; bases not matched to a gene: 29. CDR3 region: CASSLSSGTGRAREMAEQPQHF. The DNA for the CDR3 is TGCGCCAGCAGCCTCTCATCCGGGACAGGGCGAGCCAGGGAAATGGCGGAACAGCCCCAGCATTTT.

This clonotype has ten or more counts. This chain joins TRBV5-1 and TRBJ2-7, with D unclear. The CDR3 is made up of 16 amino acids. V gave up 0 bases and J gave up 8 bases, with 21 bases separating them. Germline loops: CDR1 SGHRS, CDR2 YFSETQ. The CDR3 DNA reads TGCGCCAGCAGCTTGGACTCCCCCCGGCCGTCTACGAAGCAGTACTTC. It specifies CASSLDSPRPSTKQYF.

This clonotype was found many times. The rearrangement joins TRBV10-3 to TRBJ1-6; perhaps TRBD1 as D (5 bases). The CDR3 runs to 14 residues. Trimming pared 3 bases from V and 10 bases from J, leaving 13 bases between. Germline V gene data show CDR1 as ENHRY and CDR2 as SYGVKD. The CDR3 region is CAISDRQQGSPLHF. DNA of the CDR3: TGTGCCATCAGTGACAGACAGCAGGGCTCACCCCTCCACTTT.

This clonotype showed up many times. The rearrangement uses TRBV29-1 and TRBJ1-3; no reliable D call. The ends were cut back, 6 bases at V and 0 bases at J, with 9 bases in the middle. Germline assignment: CDR1 SQVTM and CDR2 ANQGSEA. The CDR3 is 13 residues long. CDR3 sequence reads: CSVCRSSGNTIYF. CDR3 DNA: TGCAGCGTCTGTCGGAGCTCTGGAAACACCATATATTTT.

This clonotype was seen a handful of times. This chain connects TRBV6-2 or TRBV6-3 to TRBJ2-2; TRBD1 might be the D (5 bases). Germline V gives CDR1 MNHEY, CDR2 SVGEGT. This CDR3 is built from 13 residues. V lost 7 bases to trimming and J lost 7 bases, with 13 bases between them. DNA of the CDR3: TGTGCCAGCAAACCAGGGTTTAGCGGGGAGCTGTTTTTT. Translation gives CASKPGFSGELFF.

This clonotype was seen many times. The V and J genes are TRBV5-1 and TRBJ2-3; 9 bases match TRBD1. CDR3 length: 15 amino acids. The V gene's germline CDR1 is SGHRS and CDR2 YFSETQ. J lost 3 bases, V lost 4 bases, and 6 bases had no gene match. The CDR3 nucleotides are TGCGCCAGCAGCCCCGGGACAGGGTCAACAGATACGCAGTATTTT. Translated: CASSPGTGSTDTQYF.

This clonotype showed up many times. The chain uses TRBV29-1 and TRBJ2-1; TRBD1 matches 8 bases. The germline gives CDR1 SQVTM, CDR2 ANQGSEA. Trimming took 5 bases from V and 1 from J; bases not matched to a gene: 16. This CDR3 region has 18 residues. The CDR3 sequence: CSVQGARARLGSYNEQFF. CDR3 nucleotide sequence: TGCAGCGTTCAGGGGGCGCGAGCCAGACTAGGTTCCTACAATGAGCAGTTCTTC.

This clonotype was detected a few times. The chain has TRBV13 and TRBJ2-7, with a tentative D call TRBD2 (6 bases). CDR3 length: 14 amino acids. Germline V CDR1 and CDR2: PRHDT, FYEKMQ (reference sequence). The V and J ends lost 4 bases and 3 bases respectively, with 13 bases between them. DNA for the CDR3: TGTGCCAGCAGCTCCGGGACTGCCGTCTACGAGCAGTACTTC. Its protein product is CASSSGTAVYEQYF. The whole variable domain, remainder taken from reference TRBV13 and TRBJ2-7, is AAGVIQSPRHLIKEKRETATLKCYPIPRHDTVYWYQQGPGQDPQFLISFYEKMQSDKGSIPDRFSAQQFSDYHSELNMSSLELGDSALYFCASSSGTAVYEQYFGPGTRLTVT.

This clonotype was counted only a few times. This rearrangement joins TRBV3-1 to TRBJ2-5; D remains unclear. Trimming took 5 bases from V and 5 from J, leaving 9 bases between them. This CDR3 contains 12 residues. The germline V gene has CDR1 LGHDT and CDR2 YNNKEL (reference sequence). The CDR3 DNA sequence: TGTGCCAGCAGCACCCTAGGGGAGACCCAGTACTTC. Its translation is CASSTLGETQYF.

This clonotype was seen a few times. This chain joins TRBV18 and TRBJ1-3; the match to TRBD1 covers 8 bases. Looked up from germline, CDR1 is KGHSH and CDR2 is LQKENI. There are 15 residues in the CDR3. V lost 6 bases to trimming and J lost 0 bases; unmatched junction nucleotides: 4. Written as DNA, the CDR3 is TGTGCCAGCTCCAGGACAGGGAACTCTGGAAACACCATATATTTT. This codes for CASSRTGNSGNTIYF.

This clonotype was found many times. The chain uses TRBV12-3 or TRBV12-4 and TRBJ1-4; a possible D gene is TRBD1 (6 bases). This CDR3 has 16 amino acids. The V and J ends lost 6 bases and 0 bases respectively, with 14 bases between them. This chain's CDR3 is CASSPGDTATNEKLFF. As DNA, the CDR3 is TGTGCCAGCAGCCCCGGGGACACCGCAACTAATGAAAAACTGTTTTTT.

This clonotype showed up just a few times. The chain employs TRBV4-3 and TRBJ2-2; D might be TRBD1 (5 bases). Germline V gene lookup returns CDR1 LGHNA and CDR2 YSLEER. The CDR3 sequence is 14 residues long. Trimming shortened V by 3 bases and J by 3 bases, and 8 bases separated the two germline ends. Here the CDR3 DNA reads TGCGCCAGCAGCCATCGACAGCACACCGGGGAGCTGTTTTTT. It yields the protein CASSHRQHTGELFF.

The chain links TRBV6-5 to TRBJ2-5; TRBD1 aligns across 7 bases. The CDR3 has 17 amino acids. Germline V lookup: CDR1 MNHEY, CDR2 SVGAGI. The ends lost 0 bases at V and 1 base at J; junction bases unmatched: 8. The CDR3 DNA reads TGTGCCAGCAGTTACTCGATACGGGACAGCTTCCAAGAGACCCAGTACTTC. As protein: CASSYSIRDSFQETQYF.

This clonotype was recorded many times. The chain combines TRBV7-2 with TRBJ1-1, with D tentatively TRBD1 (5 bases). The CDR3 consists of 14 residues. V was shortened by 1 base and J by 5 bases, with 11 bases between the two germline ends. In germline, CDR1 is SGHTA, CDR2 FQGNSA. CDR3 DNA sequence: TGTGCCAGCAGCTTAGTGGGACCAAGGACTGAAGCTTTCTTT. Its translation is CASSLVGPRTEAFF.

In this sample, this clonotype turned up a few times. The chain uses TRBV19 and TRBJ1-4, with D possibly matching TRBD1 (6 bases). CDR3 size: 11 residues. V was shortened by 7 bases and J by 15 bases, with 15 bases between the two germline ends. Germline V CDR1 and CDR2: LNHDA, SQIVND (reference sequence). This chain's CDR3 is CASKTRGSMFF. CDR3 in DNA: TGTGCCAGTAAGACCAGGGGATCAATGTTTTTT.

This rearrangement joins TRBV6-5 to TRBJ1-2; 9 nucleotides align to TRBD1. Per germline, CDR1 MNHEY and CDR2 SVGAGI. J was trimmed by 6 bases and V by 5 bases; bases with no gene match: 13. This CDR3 is built from 16 residues. In nucleotides, the CDR3 is TGTGCCAGCAGTGGGGGGACAGGGTCATACAGGGATGGCTACACCTTC. This gives the protein CASSGGTGSYRDGYTF.

The chain couples TRBV20-1 to TRBJ2-3; 9 bases are a match to TRBD2. Unmatched junction bases numbered 8, after V lost 6 bases and J lost 1 base. The CDR3 is made up of 15 amino acids. Looked up from germline, CDR1 is DFQATT and CDR2 is SNEGSKA (reference sequence). CDR3 in DNA: TGCAGTGCCCCGGAGCGGGGGGCGGGCACAGATACGCAGTATTTT. It yields the protein CSAPERGAGTDTQYF.

Note on this clonotype: A read error may be the cause here, since a much bigger clone is one base away. The genes are TRBV5-5 and TRBJ2-1; weak D call: TRBD2 (6 bases). The germline V gene has CDR1 SGHKS and CDR2 YYEKEE (reference sequence). Deletions cut 7 bases from V and 4 bases from J, with 12 bases between. The CDR3 has 13 amino acids. The chain's CDR3 is CASGWGLYNEQFF. DNA of the CDR3: TGTGCCAGCGGCTGGGGACTGTACAATGAGCAGTTCTTC.

This clonotype showed up many times. The chain links TRBV12-3 or TRBV12-4 to TRBJ2-3; D is possibly TRBD1 or TRBD2 (5 bases each). This CDR3 contains 17 residues. Trimming removed 8 bases at V and 4 bases at J, with 25 bases between. CDR3 sequence (DNA): TGTGCCAGCCGCCTCGGAACAGTAGAGGGGTTGGCAGATACGCAGTATTTT. Its protein product is CASRLGTVEGLADTQYF.

This clonotype was observed a handful of times. The chain couples TRBV20-1 to TRBJ2-7; D remains unclear. The V end lost 3 bases, the J end lost 4 bases, and 10 bases lay between the germline ends. This CDR3 comprises 12 residues. Per the germline V gene, CDR1 is DFQATT and CDR2 is SNEGSKA (reference sequence). DNA of the CDR3: TGCAGTGCTAGTATCTCGGGTTACGAGCAGTACGTC. Amino acid sequence: CSASISGYEQYV.